This T cell receptor (beta chain) was sequenced during a study of blood T cell repertoires in COVID-19 (dated by TCRdb to about 2020). Regarding the study in general: The collaborator samples originated in the United States, Italy and Spain and spanned the acute and convalescent phases of COVID-19. The prospective study material was composed of cDNA or gDNA derived from T cells, B-cell-depleted T cells, or PBMCs. Subjects who had been exposed to COVID-19, were actively infected with it, or had recovered from it provided the deeply sampled blood TCRbeta repertoires that made up the dataset. The repertoires were released in a freely available public database meant as a resource for research on the immune response to SARS-CoV-2. The samples were drawn from two sources: the first 160 participants of the ongoing ImmuneRACE study, and 1,200 or so subjects contributed by 6 global collaborators. Nearly every sample came with metadata listing a de-identified subject ID, COVID-19 status, age in years and sex. Where available, HLA class I and class II types were obtained from metadata supplied by the sample provider rather than from assay-based typing. Overall study outcomes, separate from this receptor: How much clinical and demographic metadata was included differed by source and by participant, and the metadata was provided uncurated.

One collaborating source in Seattle enrolled patients during active infection and followed them longitudinally through the course of disease. Each collaborating institution followed its own protocols to collect whole blood in K2EDTA tubes. For TCRbeta analysis, collaborators shipped samples as frozen whole blood, isolated PBMCs, or DNA extracted from either of those sample types. Looking up the germline V gene yields CDR1 SGHRS and CDR2 YFSETQ. Between the V and J ends, shortened by 3 bases and 6 bases respectively, the junction contains 13 bases. The CDR3 goes from the cysteine to the phenylalanine over 14 residues. The only DNA kept is the CDR3, 42 bases in frame from the first base. The immunoSEQ Assay, a bias-controlled multiplex PCR, was used to amplify TCRbeta CDR3 regions from genomic DNA. As for the authors' bioinformatics: The number of nucleated cells in each sample was estimated from the amplification of reference gene primers within the assay. To quantify the absolute abundance of each unique TCRbeta CDR3 rearrangement, sequence reads were collapsed and filtered. For each sample, productive Simpson clonality was calculated as the square root of Simpson's diversity index over productive rearrangements. TCRdb holds this immuneACCESS table with in-frame rearrangements only. Some clones are missing; in checked studies, unresolved V genes explain under half, and the rest has no known cause. The DNA was the basis for D and trimming; V, J and clone size are from that table. For this sample the table gives 220,000 or so clones, of which about 85% were detected only once. More than 8.5% of the sample belongs to the ten largest clones.

Details on this clone: This receptor's antigen is unknown. Per-base qualities were not stored, and no clone one base away is much larger.

This sequence originates from a woman aged 50 to 65 with COVID-19, enrolled during active disease. Rearrangement joined TRBV5-1 to TRBJ2-1; a tentative D call is TRBD1 (6 bases match). Sequencing input: peripheral blood. The CDR3 region: CASSWGQGPNEQFF. The DNA is as follows: TGCGCCAGCAGCTGGGGTCAGGGGCCCAATGAGCAGTTCTTC.